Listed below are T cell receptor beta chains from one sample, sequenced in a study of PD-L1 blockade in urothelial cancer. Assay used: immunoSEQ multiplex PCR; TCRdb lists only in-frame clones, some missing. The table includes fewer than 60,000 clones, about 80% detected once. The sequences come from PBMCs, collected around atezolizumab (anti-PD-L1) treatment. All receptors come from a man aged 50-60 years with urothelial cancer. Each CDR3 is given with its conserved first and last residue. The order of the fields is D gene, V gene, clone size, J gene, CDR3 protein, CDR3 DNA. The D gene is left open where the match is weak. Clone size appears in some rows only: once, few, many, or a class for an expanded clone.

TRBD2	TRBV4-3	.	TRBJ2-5	CASSQAWREAQETQYF	TGCGCCAGCAGCCAAGCATGGCGGGAGGCTCAAGAGACCCAGTACTTC
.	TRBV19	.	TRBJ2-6	CASSFRRGGPPGANVLTF	TGTGCCAGTAGTTTTCGGAGGGGGGGACCCCCTGGGGCCAACGTCCTGACTTTC
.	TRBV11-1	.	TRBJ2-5	CASSSFWRGETQYF	TGTGCCAGCAGCTCCTTCTGGCGGGGCGAGACCCAGTACTTC
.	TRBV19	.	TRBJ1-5	CASSIIYSNQPQHF	TGTGCCAGTAGTATAATTTATAGCAATCAGCCCCAGCATTTT
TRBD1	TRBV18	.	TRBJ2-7	CASSAKQGGEQYF	TGTGCCAGCTCAGCTAAACAGGGGGGTGAGCAGTACTTC
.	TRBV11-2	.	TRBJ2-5	CASSLAQPRMETQYF	TGTGCCAGCAGCTTAGCACAGCCACGAATGGAGACCCAGTACTTC
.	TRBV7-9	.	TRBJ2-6	CASSSIASGANVLTF	TGTGCCAGCAGCTCTATCGCGTCCGGGGCCAACGTCCTGACTTTC
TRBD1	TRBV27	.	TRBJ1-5	CASSPQQGIGNQPQHF	TGTGCCAGCAGTCCCCAACAGGGGATCGGCAATCAGCCCCAGCATTTT
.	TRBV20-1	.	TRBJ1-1	CSAEEGRPFF	TGCAGTGCAGAGGAGGGTAGGCCTTTCTTT
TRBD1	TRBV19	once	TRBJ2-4	CASSIETGGFGKNIQYF	TGTGCCAGTAGTATAGAGACAGGGGGTTTCGGCAAAAACATTCAGTACTTC
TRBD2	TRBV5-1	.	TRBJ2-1	CASSLGGAGGGNEQFF	TGCGCCAGCAGCTTGGGAGGAGCGGGAGGTGGGAATGAGCAGTTCTTC
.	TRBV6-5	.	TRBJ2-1	CASSPGVLPRDEQFF	TGTGCCAGCAGTCCAGGGGTCCTCCCGCGGGATGAGCAGTTCTTC